Following are 12 T cell receptor beta chains from one sample sequenced in a study of cytomegalovirus exposure and HLA in healthy donors (TCRdb year 2017). Libraries were prepared through the immunoSEQ multiplex PCR assay. For the multiplex PCR, a mixture combining 60 forward primers for TCR Vbeta segments and 13 reverse primers for TCR Jbeta segments was used. Entries here come from immuneACCESS through TCRdb and include only in-frame sequences with V and J called. Some clones fail to appear in such tables; in the studies checked, an unresolved V gene covers under half of the shortfall, and the cause of the remainder is unknown. This sample holds 85,000 to 100,000 clones; around 77% were observed only once. The top ten constitute approximately 7% of the sample. The sample consisted of PBMCs. The origin of the receptors is a man in his fifties or sixties in good health and CMV-seropositive.

The J gene is TRBJ1-2, the V gene TRBV18; a possible D gene is TRBD1 (5 bases). Trimming took 3 bases from V and 2 from J, leaving 7 bases between them. CDR3 length: 13 residues. Per germline, CDR1 KGHSH and CDR2 LQKENI. CDR3 region: CASSPRENYGYTF. CDR3 in DNA: TGTGCCAGCTCACCCAGGGAAAACTATGGCTACACCTTC.

On this clone itself: One end of the junction is discordant with germline, which a read error may explain. The chain recombines TRBV6-1 with TRBJ1-2; no reliable D call. The germline CDR1 and CDR2 sequences are MNHNS and SASEGT. This CDR3 is 15 amino acids long. CDR3 amino acids: CASSEGSAPNYGYPF. CDR3 coding DNA: TGTGCCAGCAGTGAAGGCTCCGCCCCTAACTATGGCTACCCCTTC.

This chain connects TRBV7-2 to TRBJ1-2; 7 bases fit TRBD1. V lost 4 bases and J lost 6; bases outside the gene matches: 5. The CDR3 runs to 13 residues. From germline, CDR1 is SGHTA and CDR2 FQGNSA. The CDR3 bases are TGTGCCAGCAGCTGGACAGGCTCTGATGGCTACACCTTC. This sequence encodes CASSWTGSDGYTF.

This chain uses TRBV27 with TRBJ2-2; 10 bases map to TRBD1. V gave up 2 bases and J gave up 4 bases; unmatched junction bases: 4. CDR1 MNHEY and CDR2 SMNVEV come from the germline V gene (reference sequence). CDR3 length: 16 residues. For the CDR3, the DNA is TGTGCCAGCAGTTTACTGGGACAGGGGACCACCGGGGAGCTGTTTTTT. Translating gives CASSLLGQGTTGELFF.

This chain uses TRBV19 with TRBJ1-3; D gene ambiguous. V was clipped by 5 bases and J by 0 bases, with 17 bases between them. CDR3 length: 17 amino acids. Germline CDR1 and CDR2: LNHDA and SQIVND (reference sequence). CDR3 bases: TGTGCCAGTAGTCTCCCGGTCTCGGGAAGCTCTGGAAACACCATATATTTT. Amino acid sequence: CASSLPVSGSSGNTIYF.

This clone was picked up one time. The chain uses TRBV10-3 and TRBJ1-1; tentative D call: TRBD1 (5 bases). V lost 9 bases and J 1 base, leaving 12 bases between the germline ends. Germline assignment: CDR1 ENHRY and CDR2 SYGVKD. This CDR3 has 13 amino acids. Here the CDR3 reads CAILPGGNTEAFF. For the CDR3, the DNA is TGTGCCATTTTACCGGGGGGGAACACTGAAGCTTTCTTT.

The chain employs TRBV6-1 and TRBJ1-6; D perhaps matches TRBD1 (5 bases). The CDR3 sequence is 13 residues long. Germline V gene sequence: CDR1 MNHNS, CDR2 SASEGT. V was clipped by 8 bases and J by 5 bases, with 10 bases between them. CDR3 nucleotide sequence: TGTGCCAGCGGCCGGGGGAATAATTCACCCCTCCACTTT. As protein: CASGRGNNSPLHF.

This clone occurred a few times. The chain links TRBV6-1 to TRBJ1-1; D remains ambiguous. V lost 2 bases and J 4 bases, leaving 8 bases between the germline ends. The CDR3 is made up of 13 amino acids. Germline V gene sequence: CDR1 MNHNS, CDR2 SASEGT. CDR3 coding DNA: TGTGCCAGCAGTGAAAATACGGGCACTGAAGCTTTCTTT. Its protein product is CASSENTGTEAFF.

CDR3 protein: CASSPGSIGGYTF. DNA for the CDR3: TGTGCCAGCAGTCCCGGGAGTATCGGTGGCTACACCTTC. This chain links TRBV6-1 with TRBJ1-2, with D unclear. V lost 5 bases and J 7 bases, leaving 14 bases between the germline ends. Germline CDR1 and CDR2: MNHNS and SASEGT. This CDR3 is 13 amino acids long.

This sequence joins TRBV10-3 and TRBJ1-2, with 8 bases lining up with TRBD1. The J segment lost 6 bases and the V segment lost 2 bases, leaving 2 bases of the junction unmatched. Germline V gene lookup returns CDR1 ENHRY and CDR2 SYGVKD. The CDR3 is 13 amino acids. CDR3 residues: CAISETTGDGYTF. DNA of the CDR3: TGTGCCATCAGTGAGACGACAGGGGATGGCTACACCTTC.

The J gene is TRBJ2-7, the V gene TRBV5-1; the D gene is possibly TRBD1 (6 bases). The CDR3 runs to 14 residues. CDR1 is SGHRS and CDR2 is YFSETQ in the germline V gene. Trimming pared 4 bases from V and 2 bases from J, leaving 13 bases between. In DNA form, the CDR3 reads TGCGCCAGCAGCCTACAGGACAGCACCTACGAGCAGTACTTC. Translating it yields CASSLQDSTYEQYF. The variable domain in full, completed from reference TRBV5-1 and TRBJ2-7, reads KAGVTQTPRYLIKTRGQQVTLSCSPISGHRSVSWYQQTPGQGLQFLFEYFSETQRNKGNFPGRFSGRQFSNSRSEMNVSTLELGDSALYLCASSLQDSTYEQYFGPGTRLTVT.

V gene TRBV6-1 combines with J gene TRBJ1-5; 8 bases line up with TRBD1. Germline trimming cut 6 bases from V and 4 bases from J; bases unmatched to any gene: 5. The CDR3 is made up of 14 amino acids. Germline V gene lookup returns CDR1 MNHNS and CDR2 SASEGT. CDR3 residues: CASSMRTGNQPQHF. The CDR3 DNA follows: TGTGCCAGCAGCATGAGGACAGGGAATCAGCCCCAGCATTTT.